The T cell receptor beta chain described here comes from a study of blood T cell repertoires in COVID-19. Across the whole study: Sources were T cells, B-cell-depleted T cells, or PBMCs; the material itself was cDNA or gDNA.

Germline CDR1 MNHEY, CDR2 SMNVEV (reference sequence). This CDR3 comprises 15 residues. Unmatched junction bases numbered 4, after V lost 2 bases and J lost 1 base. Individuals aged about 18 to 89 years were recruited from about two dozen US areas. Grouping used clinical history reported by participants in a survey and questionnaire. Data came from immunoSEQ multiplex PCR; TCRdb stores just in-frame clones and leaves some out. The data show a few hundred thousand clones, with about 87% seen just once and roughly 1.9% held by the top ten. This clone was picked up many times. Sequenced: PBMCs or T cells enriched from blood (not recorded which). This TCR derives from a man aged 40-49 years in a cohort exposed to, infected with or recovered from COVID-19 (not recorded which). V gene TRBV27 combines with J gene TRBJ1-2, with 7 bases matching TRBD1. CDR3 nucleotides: TGTGCCAGCAGTTTAGACAGGGCCGATAACTATGGCTACACCTTC. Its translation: CASSLDRADNYGYTF.